The 19 T cell receptor beta chains below come from one sample, sequenced in a study of T-cell memory formation after mild COVID-19. TCRdb reanalysed the 5' RACE reads using MiXCR and keeps one entry per CDR3 protein. This table holds 550,000 to 700,000 distinct CDR3 sequences, more than 15% found once. Material: PBMCs or a T cell subset sorted from them (not recorded which). The receptor source for this set is an adult woman who had mild COVID-19 (a few samples of this study predate the infection). Cell type and time point are not known.

This chain connects TRBV4-1 to TRBJ1-2; D is undetermined. V was cut by 4 bases and J by 0 bases, with 12 bases left in between. CDR1 and CDR2 from the germline V gene are MGHRA and YSYEKL. The CDR3 extends over 15 amino acids. CDR3 residues: CASSPIQRTNYGYTF. The CDR3 bases are TGCGCCAGCAGCCCCATACAGCGGACTAACTATGGCTACACCTTC.

This clonotype was found many times. The chain combines TRBV5-1 with TRBJ2-1; 7 nucleotides line up with TRBD1. The J segment lost 1 base and the V segment lost 4 bases, leaving 5 bases of the junction unmatched. This CDR3 comprises 15 residues. Germline CDR1 is SGHRS and CDR2 is YFSETQ. CDR3 in DNA: TGCGCCAGCAGCAGTACAGGGGATTCCTACAATGAGCAGTTCTTC. The encoded protein is CASSSTGDSYNEQFF.

The chain carries TRBV10-3 and TRBJ1-2; D is ambiguous. This CDR3 contains 12 residues. Per the germline V gene, CDR1 is ENHRY and CDR2 is SYGVKD. V was pared by 0 bases and J by 7 bases, with 6 bases between. The CDR3 spells CAISESVSGYTF. The CDR3 bases are TGTGCCATCAGTGAGTCGGTTTCTGGCTACACCTTC.

This chain joins TRBV3-1 and TRBJ2-4, with D uncertain. This CDR3 region has 18 residues. V was clipped by 4 bases and J by 0 bases, with 19 bases between them. The germline gives CDR1 LGHDT, CDR2 YNNKEL (reference sequence). The CDR3 DNA follows: TGTGCCAGCAGCCCAGAAAGCCCATGGGGTTTAGCCAAAAACATTCAGTACTTC. Encoded protein: CASSPESPWGLAKNIQYF.

The V gene is TRBV18, the J gene TRBJ2-7, with D possibly being TRBD1 or TRBD2 (6 bases each). CDR1 and CDR2 from the germline V gene are KGHSH and LQKENI. The V and J ends lost 3 bases and 2 bases respectively, with 14 bases between them. The CDR3 is 15 residues long. The CDR3 region is CASSPSGALPYEQYF. The CDR3 DNA is TGTGCCAGCTCACCTTCGGGGGCCCTCCCCTACGAGCAGTACTTC.

V and J are TRBV6-2 or TRBV6-3 and TRBJ2-1; no clear D gene. Deletions cut 7 bases from V and 4 bases from J, with 5 bases between. The CDR3 runs 11 residues. Germline lookup yields CDR1 MNHEY and CDR2 SVGEGT. The CDR3 loop reads CASKVYNEQFF. In DNA, the CDR3 is TGTGCCAGCAAAGTTTACAATGAGCAGTTCTTC.

This clonotype has just a few counts. The CDR3 is CASSREGYQGSDYGYTF. CDR3 bases: TGTGCCAGCAGCCGAGAAGGGTATCAAGGGTCAGACTATGGCTACACCTTC. This chain connects TRBV14 to TRBJ1-2; the D is unclear. This CDR3 is 17 amino acids long. The V end was cut by 4 bases, the J end by 3 bases, with 21 bases between. The germline V gene encodes CDR1 SGHDN and CDR2 FVKESK.

This clonotype appeared once. The rearrangement links TRBV2 to TRBJ2-6, with D perhaps being TRBD1 or TRBD2 (6 bases each). CDR1 and CDR2 (germline): SNHLY, FYNNEI. The CDR3 loop spans 13 amino acids. With 10 bases removed from V and 4 bases from J, the gap between germline ends came to 11 bases. The CDR3 sequence: CAIGGLGANVLTF. The CDR3 DNA reads as TGTGCCATAGGGGGGCTCGGGGCCAACGTCCTGACTTTC.

V gene TRBV5-1 combines with J gene TRBJ1-2; 9 bases align to TRBD1. Germline loops: CDR1 SGHRS, CDR2 YFSETQ. Losses at the gene ends were 0 bases for V and 6 bases for J; bases not matched to a gene: 9. This CDR3 contains 16 residues. CDR3 nucleotide sequence: TGCGCCAGCAGCTTGGACCCGGGACAGGGCGGGGATGGCTACACCTTC. It translates to CASSLDPGQGGDGYTF.

This clonotype was observed a few times. The chain carries TRBV7-2 and TRBJ2-7; D is possibly TRBD1 (6 bases). The V and J ends lost 5 bases and 7 bases respectively, with 21 bases between them. Germline V lookup: CDR1 SGHTA, CDR2 FQGNSA. This CDR3 spans 15 amino acids. In nucleotides, the CDR3 is TGTGCCAGCAGCCCCCGGGCGGGTCTGGGGACAGAGCAGTACTTC. It is translated as CASSPRAGLGTEQYF.

This clonotype came up a few times. V gene TRBV10-3 combines with J gene TRBJ1-5; tentative D call: TRBD1 (6 bases). The CDR3 runs to 16 residues. The germline V gene encodes CDR1 ENHRY and CDR2 SYGVKD. Trimming took off 0 bases at V and 3 bases at J, with 12 bases between the two ends. This chain's CDR3 is CAISESLGGPNQPQHF. The CDR3 DNA follows: TGTGCCATCAGTGAGTCTTTGGGGGGCCCCAATCAGCCCCAGCATTTT.

The table lists this clonotype with many counts. This chain links TRBV12-3 or TRBV12-4 with TRBJ2-3; TRBD2 matches 13 bases. The CDR3 consists of 14 residues. After removal of 6 bases from V and 4 bases from J, the junction contained 1 base not matched to a gene. As DNA, the CDR3 is TGTGCCAGCAGACTAGCGGGGGGGCCAGATACGCAGTATTTT. Translation: CASRLAGGPDTQYF.

The chain recombines TRBV21-1 with TRBJ2-3; the table assigns TRBD1, which was not confirmed against the DNA. TRBV21-1 is reported as a pseudogene. This CDR3 region has 17 residues. This CDR3 is CASSKEVGGLTTDTQYF. In DNA, the CDR3 is TGTGCCAGCAGCAAAGAGGTCGGGGGGCTGACCACAGATACGCAGTATTTT.

This clonotype was observed a handful of times. The V call is TRBV24-1, the J call TRBJ1-2; D gene uncertain. This CDR3 is 14 amino acids long. Germline V gene data show CDR1 as KGHDR and CDR2 as SFDVKD. V was pared by 7 bases and J by 0 bases, with 11 bases between. CDR3 residues: CATRGFPSNYGYTF. The CDR3 nucleotides read TGTGCCACCAGGGGTTTCCCCTCTAACTATGGCTACACCTTC.

At least ten counts were recorded for this clonotype. The rearrangement joins TRBV7-2 to TRBJ2-7, with 8 positions matching TRBD2. The CDR3 has 15 amino acids. Germline V gene data show CDR1 as SGHTA and CDR2 as FQGNSA. The V segment lost 5 bases and the J segment 3 bases; nucleotides outside the gene matches: 9. The DNA for the CDR3 is TGTGCCAGCAGCCCTACTAGCGGTCCATACTACGAGCAGTACTTC. Translating it yields CASSPTSGPYYEQYF.

This clonotype was counted between two and nine times. The gene calls are TRBV11-2 and TRBJ2-4; possible D gene TRBD2, 6 bases. V shed 8 bases and J shed 3 bases, with 11 bases lying between them. Germline CDR1 reads SGHAT; CDR2 reads FQNNGV. CDR3 length equals 13 residues. This chain's CDR3 is CASGLGGKNIQYF. The DNA for the CDR3 is TGTGCCAGCGGTTTGGGGGGCAAAAACATTCAGTACTTC.

The V call is TRBV19, the J call TRBJ1-4; D uncertain. This CDR3 is built from 13 residues. V lost 5 bases to trimming and J lost 8 bases, with 12 bases between them. The germline CDR1 and CDR2 sequences are LNHDA and SQIVND (reference sequence). The CDR3 region is CASSATDSEKLFF. The CDR3 nucleotides read TGTGCCAGTAGTGCGACGGATTCCGAAAAACTGTTTTTT.

The gene calls are TRBV11-2 and TRBJ2-7; 10 bases align to TRBD1. V gave up 3 bases and J gave up 2 bases; unmatched junction bases: 4. In germline, CDR1 is SGHAT, CDR2 FQNNGV. The CDR3 consists of 15 residues. The CDR3 protein is CASSLAGQGAYEQYF. The CDR3 DNA follows: TGTGCCAGCAGCTTGGCCGGACAGGGGGCCTACGAGCAGTACTTC.

This chain connects TRBV6-5 to TRBJ1-1; 8 bases match TRBD1. The V and J ends lost 6 bases and 4 bases, in that order; junction bases with no gene match: 4. Germline-derived CDR1 and CDR2 are MNHEY and SVGAGI. The CDR3 has 13 amino acids. DNA for the CDR3: TGTGCCAGCAGCCACACAGGGGGCACTGAAGCTTTCTTT. Translating gives CASSHTGGTEAFF.